This TCR beta chain was documented in a study of T cell changes during pregnancy in multiple sclerosis. CDR3 size: 15 residues. V was clipped by 10 bases and J by 4 bases; unmatched bases: 15. The germline CDR1 and CDR2 sequences are LNHDA and SQIVND (reference sequence). Data came from immunoSEQ multiplex PCR; TCRdb stores just in-frame clones and leaves some out. The sample records more than 50,000 clones, under 95% being singletons. This TCR came from a female donor in good health, enrolled as a control in a pregnancy study. The sequencing here drew on CD4+ T cells from peripheral blood mononuclear cells, taken after pregnancy. The rearrangement joins TRBV19 to TRBJ1-1; TRBD1 agrees at 7 bases. Here the CDR3 reads CATKEQGSGSTEAFF. CDR3 nucleotide sequence: TGTGCCACCAAGGAACAGGGGTCCGGTAGCACTGAAGCTTTCTTT.